This passage covers 27 T cell receptor beta chains from one sample sequenced in a study of shared clonotypes between healthy human individuals. The table came from immunoSEQ multiplex PCR; TCRdb's copy has only in-frame clones and leaves some out. The sample yields millions of clones, roughly 92% seen once. The sample was naive CD4+ T cells sorted from blood. Regarding subset: CD45RA+ positively selected. These receptors were collected from a man between 18 and 35 years old in good health.

V gene TRBV6-1 combines with J gene TRBJ2-3, with D perhaps matching TRBD1 (6 bases). CDR3 length equals 14 residues. The germline gives CDR1 MNHNS, CDR2 SASEGT. Trimming stripped 4 bases from V and 0 bases from J, with 8 bases between. The CDR3 DNA follows: TGTGCCAGCAGTGCAGGGGATAGCACAGATACGCAGTATTTT. Translated: CASSAGDSTDTQYF.

The chain uses TRBV28 and TRBJ1-2; 8 nucleotides agree with TRBD1. This CDR3 contains 19 residues. CDR1 is MDHEN and CDR2 is SYDVKM in the germline V gene. Trimming removed 5 bases from V and 0 bases from J; junction bases left unmatched: 17. The CDR3 DNA follows: TGTGCCAGCAGTCTCGGACAGGGCCTGGGTATTAAAGCTAACTATGGCTACACCTTC. Translated, it gives CASSLGQGLGIKANYGYTF.

The rearrangement links TRBV5-8 to TRBJ2-3, with a possible D match to TRBD2 (6 bases). V shed 1 base and J shed 4 bases, with 13 bases lying between them. Per the germline V gene, CDR1 is SGHTS and CDR2 is YDEGEE. The CDR3 extends over 15 amino acids. The CDR3 region has the DNA TGTGCCAGCAGCTTGACGGGGACTTCCCCAGATACGCAGTATTTT. Translation: CASSLTGTSPDTQYF.

The J gene is TRBJ2-1, the V gene TRBV19; D gene uncertain. The CDR3 sequence is 11 residues long. The V and J ends lost 3 bases and 9 bases respectively, with 6 bases between them. Germline CDR1 and CDR2: LNHDA and SQIVND (reference sequence). This chain's CDR3 is CASSIRTEQFF. CDR3 bases: TGTGCCAGTAGTATTCGGACTGAGCAGTTCTTC.

The rearrangement links TRBV13 to TRBJ1-3; 7 bases map to TRBD1. Germline-derived CDR1 and CDR2 are PRHDT and FYEKMQ (reference sequence). The trim removed 1 base at V and 1 base at J, leaving 7 bases unmatched. This CDR3 has 17 amino acids. This CDR3 is CASSLERGGGSGNTIYF. As DNA, the CDR3 is TGTGCCAGCAGCTTAGAAAGAGGGGGCGGTTCTGGAAACACCATATATTTT.

The chain uses TRBV5-4 and TRBJ1-4; 10 bases match TRBD1. Germline CDR1 is SGHNT and CDR2 is YYREEE (reference sequence). The V and J ends lost 3 bases and 7 bases, in that order; junction bases with no gene match: 6. The CDR3 runs to 15 residues. The CDR3 nucleotides are TGTGCCAGCAGCTCCCGACAGGGGGCGTCTGAAAAACTGTTTTTT. Translation gives CASSSRQGASEKLFF.

The chain couples TRBV13 to TRBJ2-7; 12 bases are shared with TRBD1. Losses at the gene ends were 2 bases for V and 3 bases for J; bases not matched to a gene: 8. This CDR3 region has 17 residues. From germline, CDR1 is PRHDT and CDR2 FYEKMQ (reference sequence). The CDR3 is CASSLQGQGAGVYEQYF. The CDR3 DNA sequence: TGTGCCAGCAGCTTACAGGGACAGGGGGCCGGGGTCTACGAGCAGTACTTC.

The rearrangement uses TRBV25-1 and TRBJ1-2, with D perhaps TRBD1 (5 bases). This CDR3 is 13 amino acids long. Germline CDR1 MGHDK, CDR2 SYGVNS. V lost 2 bases and J lost 5, with 9 bases in between. The CDR3, as DNA: TGTGCCAGCAGTGAAGAGGGGATTTATGGCTACACCTTC. Protein: CASSEEGIYGYTF.

The chain employs TRBV10-3 and TRBJ2-2, with 7 bases fitting TRBD1. The ends lost 10 bases at V and 5 bases at J; junction bases unmatched: 16. The CDR3 runs 16 residues. Germline V gives CDR1 ENHRY, CDR2 SYGVKD. Written as DNA, the CDR3 is TGTGCCACCGGCGCAACAGGGGTAGTGGGTACCGGGGAGCTGTTTTTT. This encodes CATGATGVVGTGELFF.

J is TRBJ2-3 and V is TRBV4-1, with D hard to call. The CDR3 sequence is 16 residues long. Trimming shortened V by 4 bases and J by 3 bases, and 17 bases separated the two germline ends. Germline loops: CDR1 MGHRA, CDR2 YSYEKL. The CDR3 is CASSRADRISTDTQYF. The CDR3 DNA reads TGCGCCAGCAGCCGGGCGGATAGGATTAGTACAGATACGCAGTATTTT.

CDR3: CASSLFTGTTSYEQYF. DNA of the CDR3: TGTGCCAGCAGCTTGTTCACCGGAACTACCTCCTACGAGCAGTACTTC. This chain links TRBV5-4 with TRBJ2-7; D gene ambiguous. From germline, CDR1 is SGHNT and CDR2 YYREEE (reference sequence). The CDR3 loop spans 16 amino acids. With 1 base removed from V and 0 bases from J, the gap between germline ends came to 14 bases.

The rearrangement links TRBV6-5 to TRBJ1-2; 7 bases agree with TRBD1. The CDR3 sequence is 15 residues long. Germline V gene data show CDR1 as MNHEY and CDR2 as SVGAGI. The V segment lost 4 bases and the J segment 5 bases; nucleotides outside the gene matches: 10. The CDR3 DNA reads as TGTGCCAGCAGTTCGAACTCCGGGACAGCATATGGCTACACCTTC. This encodes CASSSNSGTAYGYTF.

J is TRBJ2-3 and V is TRBV7-9; D uncertain. V lost 0 bases and J lost 7, with 2 bases in between. The germline CDR1 and CDR2 sequences are SEHNR and FQNEAQ (reference sequence). The CDR3 covers 11 residues. The CDR3 DNA sequence: TGTGCCAGCAGCTTAGCCTATACGCAGTATTTT. Residues: CASSLAYTQYF.

The sample holds one count of this clone. The V and J genes are TRBV5-6 and TRBJ2-5, with TRBD1 matching 12 bases. The CDR3 has 15 residues. Germline CDR1 SGHDT, CDR2 YYEEEE. The trim removed 4 bases at V and 5 bases at J, leaving 6 bases unmatched. The CDR3 nucleotides are TGTGCCAGCAGCCGAGCCGGGACAGGGGGCGAGACCCAGTACTTC. Amino acid sequence: CASSRAGTGGETQYF.

V is TRBV10-3 and J is TRBJ2-5; 8 bases fit TRBD2. The J segment lost 7 bases and the V segment lost 0 bases, leaving 13 bases of the junction unmatched. The length of the CDR3 is 17 residues. Per the germline V gene, CDR1 is ENHRY and CDR2 is SYGVKD. The CDR3 is CAISESTFSGTLGTQYF. Written as DNA, the CDR3 is TGTGCCATCAGTGAGTCGACATTTAGCGGGACCTTAGGGACCCAGTACTTC.

The chain uses TRBV6-5 and TRBJ1-1; D not certain. V gave up 2 bases and J gave up 0 bases, with 10 bases separating them. Per germline, CDR1 MNHEY and CDR2 SVGAGI. This CDR3 contains 15 residues. The CDR3 is CASSYQDGLNTEAFF. The CDR3, as DNA: TGTGCCAGCAGTTACCAGGACGGATTGAACACTGAAGCTTTCTTT.

This clone has just one count. This CDR3 is also generated by other DNA sequences in the sample. The gene calls are TRBV5-1 and TRBJ1-1; D unresolved. CDR3 length: 14 amino acids. The V end was cut by 4 bases, the J end by 1 base, with 11 bases between. Germline loops: CDR1 SGHRS, CDR2 YFSETQ. The DNA of the CDR3 is TGCGCCAGCAGCCCTCGGACCGCGAACACTGAAGCTTTCTTT. This encodes CASSPRTANTEAFF. Variable domain in full (rest from reference TRBV5-1 and TRBJ1-1): KAGVTQTPRYLIKTRGQQVTLSCSPISGHRSVSWYQQTPGQGLQFLFEYFSETQRNKGNFPGRFSGRQFSNSRSEMNVSTLELGDSALYLCASSPRTANTEAFFGQGTRLTVV.

V usage is TRBV6-1 and J usage is TRBJ1-5; perhaps TRBD1 as D (5 bases). The V end lost 3 bases, the J end lost 2 bases, and 14 bases lay between the germline ends. CDR3 size: 16 residues. The germline V gene encodes CDR1 MNHNS and CDR2 SASEGT. CDR3 sequence: CASSEGWGVRNQPQHF. In DNA, the CDR3 is TGTGCCAGCAGTGAGGGATGGGGGGTGCGCAATCAGCCCCAGCATTTT.

This chain links TRBV6-5 with TRBJ2-3, with a possible D match to TRBD2 (6 bases). V lost 8 bases to trimming and J lost 1 base, with 16 bases between them. The germline V gene has CDR1 MNHEY and CDR2 SVGAGI. The CDR3 is made up of 15 amino acids. The chain's CDR3 is CASSVLGGRTDTQYF. CDR3 sequence (DNA): TGTGCCAGCTCAGTTCTAGGAGGGCGCACAGATACGCAGTATTTT.

The chain combines TRBV5-1 with TRBJ2-4; no firm D call. V was shortened by 2 bases and J by 3 bases, with 15 bases between the two germline ends. Germline-derived CDR1 and CDR2 are SGHRS and YFSETQ. The CDR3 has 16 amino acids. The CDR3 here is CASSLPLGLGKNIQYF. The CDR3, as DNA: TGCGCCAGCAGCTTACCTTTAGGGTTAGGCAAAAACATTCAGTACTTC.

This chain joins TRBV5-4 and TRBJ2-1, with 7 bases identical to TRBD1. The CDR3 has 14 residues. Germline assignment: CDR1 SGHNT and CDR2 YYREEE (reference sequence). V was pared by 0 bases and J by 7 bases, with 4 bases of the junction left unmatched. Written as DNA, the CDR3 is TGTGCCAGCAGCTTGGCAGGGGGAGATAATGAGCAGTTCTTC. It encodes CASSLAGGDNEQFF.

The chain uses TRBV5-1 and TRBJ1-2, with a weak D call TRBD1 (6 bases). Between the trimmed V and J ends, which lost 6 bases and 2 bases, there was a span of 17 bases. This CDR3 comprises 15 residues. CDR1 and CDR2 (germline): SGHRS, YFSETQ. The CDR3 coding sequence is TGCGCCAGCAAGGCGAGTAGTGGACAGAACTATGGCTACACCTTC. Protein sequence: CASKASSGQNYGYTF.

The chain is built from TRBV10-3 and TRBJ1-1; weak D call: TRBD1 (6 bases). CDR1 ENHRY and CDR2 SYGVKD come from the germline V gene. The CDR3 covers 17 residues. V was pared by 6 bases and J by 1 base, with 21 bases between. The CDR3: CAIREGPGEYKNTEAFF. The CDR3 bases are TGTGCCATCAGAGAAGGACCAGGGGAATATAAGAACACTGAAGCTTTCTTT.

The rearrangement uses TRBV7-2 and TRBJ2-1, with D perhaps TRBD2 (6 bases). Per the germline V gene, CDR1 is SGHTA and CDR2 is FQGNSA. CDR3 length: 14 residues. V was shortened by 5 bases and J by 4 bases, with 12 bases between the two germline ends. In DNA form, the CDR3 reads TGTGCCAGCAGCCGGGGGTTATTATACAATGAGCAGTTCTTC. Translation: CASSRGLLYNEQFF.

V usage is TRBV28 and J usage is TRBJ2-7; possibly TRBD2 for D (5 bases). The V end was cut by 7 bases, the J end by 1 base, with 8 bases between. CDR1 and CDR2 from the germline V gene are MDHEN and SYDVKM. The CDR3 spans 12 residues. The CDR3 bases are TGTGCCAGCAAGACTACTTCCTACGAGCAGTACTTC. Protein product: CASKTTSYEQYF.

The chain links TRBV5-6 to TRBJ1-4; D might be TRBD1 (5 bases). CDR1 is SGHDT and CDR2 is YYEEEE in the germline V gene. Trimming stripped 0 bases from V and 14 bases from J, with 17 bases between. The CDR3 is 14 residues long. CDR3 sequence: CASSLGRVMKRLFF. In nucleotides, the CDR3 is TGTGCCAGCAGCTTGGGCAGGGTAATGAAAAGGCTGTTTTTT. The complete variable domain, with remaining parts taken from reference TRBV5-6 and TRBJ1-4, reads DAGVTQSPTHLIKTRGQQVTLRCSPKSGHDTVSWYQQALGQGPQFIFQYYEEEERQRGNFPDRFSGHQFPNYSSELNVNALLLGDSALYLCASSLGRVMKRLFFGSGTQLSVL.

Turning to this clone: The identical CDR3 is also encoded by other nucleotide sequences in the sample. This chain links TRBV18 with TRBJ1-1; no firm D call. Germline V gene lookup returns CDR1 KGHSH and CDR2 LQKENI. The V gene lost 0 bases and the J gene lost 0 bases, with 5 bases spanning the gap. This CDR3 is built from 14 residues. CDR3 sequence reads: CASSPPSVNTEAFF. The CDR3 DNA reads as TGTGCCAGCTCACCACCATCGGTGAACACTGAAGCTTTCTTT.